The count of the clone carrying this T cell receptor (beta chain) is one. Its antigen is not identified. The Oncomine TCR Beta short-read assay was applied to DNA of cultured CD4+ T cells. TCRdb processed the PCR reads anew with MiXCR; each CDR3 protein has one entry. Of about 14,000 distinct CDR3 sequences listed, about half were seen once; the top ten hold about 10%. Noted treatment: roughly ten-day PBMC culture with coronavirus spike peptide pools or control peptides (ViraFEST assay). These data originate in a study of vaccination and CD4 T cells after COVID-19. Turning to the study itself: The post-COVID sampling time was a median about 100 days after diagnosis, ranging from 35 to 161.

The CDR3 has 15 amino acids. V lost 0 bases, J lost 5 bases, and 3 bases stayed unmatched. The germline V gene has CDR1 SGHVS and CDR2 FQNEAQ. Whole-study findings and limits: Spike mono-reactivity was shown by 304 of 307 vaccine-specific clones in convalescent patients. SARS-CoV-2-reactive clonotype medians increased from roughly 22 to 38, not significantly.

This chain uses TRBV7-8 with TRBJ2-2, with 7 bases aligning to TRBD1. The material sequenced was CD4+ T cells from blood, cultured in vitro. The clonotype was recovered from a human donor who had recovered from COVID-19. The CDR3 region has the DNA TGTGCCAGCAGCTTAGCCCCAGGGGGAACCGGGGAGCTGTTTTTT. It specifies CASSLAPGGTGELFF.